In its sample, the clone carrying this TCR beta chain was seen many times. Its specificity is unknown. The data derive from a study of T cells in Graves' hyperthyroidism and ophthalmopathy. Overall study context: Staff took peripheral blood when the initial diagnosis was made, before any treatment began.

Authors of the study amplified TCR beta CDR3 regions from RNA transcripts. In the first-round RT-PCR of the TCR CDR3, the HTBI primer set was used. MiXCR, run by TCRdb on the multiplex PCR reads, gives a single entry per CDR3 protein. The data contain 450,000 to 650,000 distinct CDR3 sequences, 11% to 15% of them seen just once; the ten biggest clones take up 6.5% to 9%. The PBMCs were sourced from fresh peripheral blood (about 9.6 ml). Findings of the study overall: Most thyroid clonotypes with frequency above 0.001 were detected in blood.

V lost 0 bases, J lost 3 bases, and 11 bases lay in between. This CDR3 is built from 15 residues. Looked up from germline, CDR1 is LGHNA and CDR2 is YSLEER. The receptor was isolated from a woman in her late teens or twenties with Graves' ophthalmopathy. The sequenced sample consisted of blood. The V call is TRBV4-3, the J call TRBJ2-5, with D uncertain. The CDR3 bases are TGCGCCAGCAGCCAAGATAAGATCGGAGAAGAGACCCAGTACTTC. Encoded protein: CASSQDKIGEETQYF.